The 18 T cell receptor beta chains given below trace back to one sample, sequenced in a study of CD4+ T cells in melanoma. Profiled with immunoSEQ multiplex PCR; TCRdb holds only in-frame clones, not every one. The data contain some 9,900 clones, roughly 80% of them singletons. Sequenced: cells from a culture (not recorded whether cultured in vitro). The receptors were gathered from a human donor with melanoma.

This chain joins TRBV4-1 and TRBJ1-5, with a tentative D call TRBD1 (6 bases). The V gene's germline CDR1 is MGHRA and CDR2 YSYEKL. This CDR3 has 12 residues. The ends were cut back, 5 bases at V and 10 bases at J, with 12 bases in the middle. CDR3 region: CASSSGAQPQHF. CDR3 coding DNA: TGCGCCAGCAGCTCAGGGGCGCAACCCCAGCATTTT.

The chain employs TRBV10-3 and TRBJ1-1; D gene uncertain. Trimming took off 6 bases at V and 1 base at J, with 27 bases between the two ends. Germline CDR1 ENHRY, CDR2 SYGVKD. The CDR3 has 19 amino acids. The CDR3 nucleotides are TGTGCCATCAGACCAAATTTTAACGTCCCAGGAAGGAAGAACACTGAAGCTTTCTTT. Its translation is CAIRPNFNVPGRKNTEAFF.

This chain links TRBV5-1 with TRBJ2-5; TRBD1 agrees at 8 bases. The germline V gene encodes CDR1 SGHRS and CDR2 YFSETQ. The length of the CDR3 is 15 residues. The V gene end was trimmed by 2 bases and the J gene end by 0 bases; junction bases not matched to a gene: 3. The CDR3 nucleotides read TGCGCCAGCAGCTTAGACAGGGGCTACCAAGAGACCCAGTACTTC. Its translation is CASSLDRGYQETQYF.

The chain has TRBV2 and TRBJ1-5, with no clear D. Trimming stripped 4 bases from V and 6 bases from J, with 7 bases between. Germline V gene lookup returns CDR1 SNHLY and CDR2 FYNNEI. The CDR3 runs to 12 residues. The CDR3, as DNA: TGTGCCAGCAGTGGCCCCAGTCAGCCCCAGCATTTT. Amino acid sequence: CASSGPSQPQHF.

This chain connects TRBV4-1 to TRBJ2-1; D remains unclear. Germline CDR1 is MGHRA and CDR2 is YSYEKL. This CDR3 has 13 residues. Trimming stripped 1 base from V and 9 bases from J, with 10 bases between. The CDR3 region has the DNA TGCGCCAGCAGCCAAGCCGTAGCCGCTGAGCAGTTCTTC. Its translation: CASSQAVAAEQFF.

The chain is built from TRBV5-4 and TRBJ2-1, with D possibly being TRBD2 (6 bases). V was cut by 2 bases and J by 9 bases, with 15 bases left in between. CDR1 is SGHNT and CDR2 is YYREEE in the germline V gene (reference sequence). CDR3 length: 14 residues. The CDR3 DNA reads TGTGCCAGCAGCTTTTTTCACGGGGGAGGTGAGCAGTTCTTC. Translating it yields CASSFFHGGGEQFF.

This clone has a single count. The gene calls are TRBV11-3 and TRBJ2-7; no reliable D call. Germline CDR1 is SGHNT and CDR2 is YENEEA. The CDR3 spans 11 residues. V lost 4 bases and J lost 2, with 3 bases in between. CDR3 sequence: CASSCPYEQYF. CDR3 coding DNA: TGTGCCAGCAGCTGTCCCTACGAGCAGTACTTC. Based on the CDR3 plus reference TRBV11-3 and TRBJ2-7, the full variable domain is EAGVVQSPRYKIIEKKQPVAFWCNPISGHNTLYWYLQNLGQGPELLIRYENEEAVDDSQLPKDRFSAERLKGVDSTLKIQPAELGDSAVYLCASSCPYEQYFGPGTRLTVT.

The J gene is TRBJ2-4, the V gene TRBV27; the D gene is possibly TRBD1 (6 bases). The CDR3 spans 15 residues. Germline CDR1 and CDR2: MNHEY and SMNVEV (reference sequence). With 2 bases removed from V and 5 bases from J, the gap between germline ends came to 13 bases. CDR3 sequence: CASSLQNRVENIQYF. CDR3 in DNA: TGTGCCAGCAGTTTACAGAACAGGGTGGAAAACATTCAGTACTTC.

The chain joins TRBV4-2 to TRBJ2-6; 7 nucleotides agree with TRBD1. Unmatched junction bases numbered 5, after V lost 3 bases and J lost 0 bases. CDR3 length: 17 residues. Germline lookup yields CDR1 LGHNA and CDR2 YNFKEQ. CDR3 amino acids: CASSQPGTASGANVLTF. The CDR3 nucleotides are TGTGCCAGCAGCCAGCCCGGGACAGCCTCTGGGGCCAACGTCCTGACTTTC.

This chain uses TRBV9 with TRBJ2-3, with 7 nucleotides matching TRBD2. The CDR3 consists of 16 residues. The V and J ends lost 3 bases and 4 bases, in that order; junction bases with no gene match: 11. Germline V gives CDR1 SGDLS, CDR2 YYNGEE. CDR3 sequence (DNA): TGTGCCAGCAGCGGTCAACTAGCGCCAATAGCAGATACGCAGTATTTT. Protein sequence: CASSGQLAPIADTQYF.

The chain employs TRBV5-8 and TRBJ1-1; D is unresolved. Germline CDR1 and CDR2: SGHTS and YDEGEE. The CDR3 contains 15 residues. V lost 0 bases and J lost 4, with 13 bases in between. The CDR3 is CASSLVYSVPTEAFF. The CDR3 DNA reads as TGTGCCAGCAGCTTGGTCTATTCTGTCCCCACTGAAGCTTTCTTT.

V and J are TRBV12-5 and TRBJ2-7; D tentatively fits TRBD1 or TRBD2 (5 bases each). CDR1 is LGHNT, CDR2 FRNRAP, per germline. This CDR3 has 12 residues. The V end was cut by 3 bases, the J end by 5 bases, with 8 bases between. The CDR3 loop reads CASGFWGNEQYF. CDR3 bases: TGTGCTAGTGGTTTTTGGGGGAACGAGCAGTACTTC. Looking up the rest from reference TRBV12-5 and TRBJ2-7 gives the full variable domain: DARVTQTPRHKVTEMGQEVTMRCQPILGHNTVFWYRQTMMQGLELLAYFRNRAPLDDSGMPKDRFSAEMPDATLATLKIQPSEPRDSAVYFCASGFWGNEQYFGPGTRLTVT.

The rearrangement uses TRBV30 and TRBJ1-1; a possible D gene is TRBD1 (5 bases). CDR3 length: 12 residues. V lost 4 bases and J lost 4, with 10 bases in between. Germline assignment: CDR1 GTSNPN and CDR2 SVGIG (reference sequence). The CDR3 DNA sequence: TGTGCCTGGAACGGGGGAACCACTGAAGCTTTCTTT. Translation: CAWNGGTTEAFF.

This clone appeared a single time. The J gene is TRBJ2-2, the V gene TRBV3-1 (or the pseudogene TRBV3-2); the match to TRBD2 covers 11 bases. This CDR3 spans 15 amino acids. CDR1 and CDR2 from the germline V gene are LGHDT and YNNKEL (reference sequence). Trimming removed 4 bases from V and 5 bases from J; junction bases left unmatched: 3. The CDR3 DNA sequence: TGTGCCAGCAGCCGACTAGCGGGGCGGACCGGGGAGCTGTTTTTT. Translated: CASSRLAGRTGELFF.

The chain recombines TRBV5-1 with TRBJ2-2, with 8 bases fitting TRBD2. The CDR3 is 17 amino acids. The J segment lost 0 bases and the V segment lost 4 bases, leaving 8 bases of the junction unmatched. Germline V gives CDR1 SGHRS, CDR2 YFSETQ. CDR3 residues: CASSPGVAGPNTGELFF. The CDR3 DNA is TGCGCCAGCAGCCCGGGCGTAGCGGGGCCGAACACCGGGGAGCTGTTTTTT.

This chain uses TRBV19 with TRBJ1-2, with 7 bases identical to TRBD1. With 4 bases clipped from V and 3 bases from J, the junction kept 11 bases outside the gene matches. The CDR3 is 16 amino acids. The germline CDR1 and CDR2 sequences are LNHDA and SQIVND (reference sequence). The CDR3 bases are TGTGCCAGTAGTACCCGACAGGGTATGAGGGACTATGGCTACACCTTC. As protein: CASSTRQGMRDYGYTF.

In this sample, this clone is medium-sized (0.01 to 0.1%). This chain links TRBV6-6 with TRBJ2-3, with a possible D match to TRBD2 (6 bases). V was clipped by 4 bases and J by 9 bases, with 8 bases between them. The germline CDR1 and CDR2 sequences are MNHNY and SVGAGI (reference sequence). CDR3 length equals 11 residues. In DNA form, the CDR3 reads TGTGCCAGCAGTTCGCGGGACACGCAGTATTTT. It translates to CASSSRDTQYF.

This chain uses TRBV6-5 with TRBJ1-1; no clear D gene. The CDR3 has 14 residues. Looked up from germline, CDR1 is MNHEY and CDR2 is SVGAGI. The V gene lost 6 bases and the J gene lost 6 bases, with 17 bases spanning the gap. CDR3: CASRPDLFYSEAFF. The CDR3 DNA is TGTGCCAGCAGACCCGACTTGTTCTACTCTGAAGCTTTCTTT.